One sample yielded the 15 T cell receptor beta chains listed below, sequenced in a study of blood T cell repertoires in COVID-19. Profiling relied on immunoSEQ multiplex PCR, and the TCRdb table lists in-frame clones only, not all of them. The sample contains 400,000 to 450,000 clones, more than 70% of which appear only once. The sequencing input was peripheral blood. The source of these receptors is a woman in her fifties or sixties with COVID-19, enrolled during active disease.

This sequence joins TRBV7-8 and TRBJ1-5, with a tentative D call TRBD1 (5 bases). In germline, CDR1 is SGHVS, CDR2 FQNEAQ. The CDR3 length is 16 residues. Trimming pared 2 bases from V and 1 base from J, leaving 12 bases between. The CDR3 sequence is CASSLNRQLSNQPQHF. The CDR3 nucleotides read TGTGCCAGCAGCTTAAATAGACAGTTAAGCAATCAGCCCCAGCATTTT.

This sequence joins TRBV5-1 and TRBJ2-2; TRBD1 agrees at 8 bases. The CDR3 loop spans 16 amino acids. The V and J ends lost 3 bases and 2 bases, in that order; junction bases with no gene match: 6. The germline V gene encodes CDR1 SGHRS and CDR2 YFSETQ. Written as DNA, the CDR3 is TGCGCCAGCAGCTGGACAGGGACGGCAAACACCGGGGAGCTGTTTTTT. Translated: CASSWTGTANTGELFF.

The chain employs TRBV6-6 and TRBJ2-1; 8 nucleotides align to TRBD2. V shed 5 bases, J shed 0 bases, and the junction held 9 bases outside the gene matches. The CDR3 is 17 amino acids. CDR1 MNHNY and CDR2 SVGAGI come from the germline V gene (reference sequence). The chain's CDR3 is CASSRGGLYNSYNEQFF. Written as DNA, the CDR3 is TGTGCCAGCAGTCGGGGGGGACTCTATAACTCCTACAATGAGCAGTTCTTC.

The chain employs TRBV5-4 and TRBJ2-1; maybe TRBD2 (5 bases). The CDR3 runs 13 residues. CDR1 is SGHNT, CDR2 YYREEE, per germline (reference sequence). The V and J ends lost 7 bases and 7 bases respectively, with 15 bases between them. CDR3 sequence: CASLDRGGNEQFF. The CDR3 bases are TGTGCCAGCCTGGATCGGGGTGGGAATGAGCAGTTCTTC. The entire variable domain, with the rest obtained from reference TRBV5-4 and TRBJ2-1, is as follows: ETGVTQSPTHLIKTRGQQVTLRCSSQSGHNTVSWYQQALGQGPQFIFQYYREEENGRGNFPPRFSGLQFPNYSSELNVNALELDDSALYLCASLDRGGNEQFFGPGTRLTVL.

This chain uses TRBV12-5 with TRBJ2-1; the match to TRBD2 covers 15 bases. From germline, CDR1 is LGHNT and CDR2 FRNRAP. The ends lost 8 bases at V and 0 bases at J; junction bases unmatched: 5. This CDR3 contains 17 residues. CDR3 in DNA: TGTGCTAGTCTAGGACTAGCGGGGGGGAGCTCCTACAATGAGCAGTTCTTC. This encodes CASLGLAGGSSYNEQFF.

The rearrangement links TRBV6-4 to TRBJ2-1; the D gene is possibly TRBD2 (6 bases). Trimming stripped 2 bases from V and 7 bases from J, with 15 bases between. Looked up from germline, CDR1 is MRHNA and CDR2 is SNTAGT. The CDR3 is made up of 15 amino acids. The CDR3 spells CASSDVAGRRNEQFF. CDR3 nucleotides: TGTGCCAGCAGTGACGTGGCGGGGCGGAGGAATGAGCAGTTCTTC.

The rearrangement joins TRBV5-1 to TRBJ1-2; D unresolved. Trimming cost V 3 bases and J 6 bases, with 12 bases left between them. The V gene's germline CDR1 is SGHRS and CDR2 YFSETQ. CDR3 length: 13 amino acids. The chain's CDR3 is CASSSTRFDGYTF. As DNA, the CDR3 is TGCGCCAGCAGCTCGACAAGGTTCGATGGCTACACCTTC.

The chain has TRBV19 and TRBJ1-2; 7 bases fit TRBD1. The CDR3 extends over 15 amino acids. The trim removed 5 bases at V and 8 bases at J, leaving 14 bases unmatched. Germline values: CDR1 LNHDA, CDR2 SQIVND (reference sequence). The DNA for the CDR3 is TGTGCCAGTAGTTCCGGGACAGCCCTTTCTGGAGGCTACACCTTC. The encoded protein is CASSSGTALSGGYTF.

This chain connects TRBV9 to TRBJ2-3; perhaps TRBD2 as D (7 bases). Trimming stripped 0 bases from V and 0 bases from J, with 20 bases between. Germline values: CDR1 SGDLS, CDR2 YYNGEE. CDR3 length: 19 residues. The CDR3 nucleotides read TGTGCCAGCAGCGTAGAAGGTCCGGGGGGCCAAATTAGCACAGATACGCAGTATTTT. Translated: CASSVEGPGGQISTDTQYF.

V usage is TRBV11-1 and J usage is TRBJ1-1, with D tentatively TRBD1 (6 bases). There are 13 residues in the CDR3. Trimming pared 7 bases from V and 4 bases from J, leaving 13 bases between. Per germline, CDR1 SGHAT and CDR2 FQDESV (reference sequence). In nucleotides, the CDR3 is TGTGCCAGCACACCCACAGGGACCACTGAAGCTTTCTTT. This gives the protein CASTPTGTTEAFF.

The chain carries TRBV9 and TRBJ1-2, with D maybe TRBD1 (5 bases). CDR1 and CDR2 (germline): SGDLS, YYNGEE. The V end was cut by 0 bases, the J end by 8 bases, with 11 bases between. This CDR3 contains 13 residues. In DNA, the CDR3 is TGTGCCAGCAGCGTAGGGACATTCGAGGGCTACACCTTC. Amino acid sequence: CASSVGTFEGYTF.

The V and J genes are TRBV5-1 and TRBJ1-4; D is uncertain. CDR1 SGHRS and CDR2 YFSETQ come from the germline V gene. Deletions cut 2 bases from V and 8 bases from J, with 10 bases between. The length of the CDR3 is 13 residues. CDR3 coding DNA: TGCGCCAGCAGCTTAGAGCGACCGGAAAAACTGTTTTTT. It specifies CASSLERPEKLFF.

As regards this clone: Within the sample, other DNA sequences also encode this same CDR3. This chain uses TRBV3-1 (or the pseudogene TRBV3-2) with TRBJ1-1; 10 bases agree with TRBD1. Germline V gives CDR1 LGHDT, CDR2 YNNKEL (reference sequence). CDR3 length: 13 residues. Unmatched junction bases numbered 0, after V lost 4 bases and J lost 4 bases. CDR3 nucleotides: TGTGCCAGCAGCCGGACAGGGGGCACTGAAGCTTTCTTT. It translates to CASSRTGGTEAFF.

This clone has just one count. This chain uses TRBV29-1 with TRBJ1-2; TRBD1 is a possible D gene (5 bases). Trimming left V 7 bases short and J 6 bases short, with 15 bases between. The V gene's germline CDR1 is SQVTM and CDR2 ANQGSEA. There are 12 residues in the CDR3. CDR3 bases: TGCAGCGCTCCGGACGGGGGACATGGCTACACCTTC. It specifies CSAPDGGHGYTF. Together with reference TRBV29-1 and TRBJ1-2, the CDR3 gives the full variable domain: SAVISQKPSRDICQRGTSLTIQCQVDSQVTMMFWYRQQPGQSLTLIATANQGSEATYESGFVIDKFPISRPNLTFSTLTVSNMSPEDSSIYLCSAPDGGHGYTFGSGTRLTVV.

The rearrangement joins TRBV27 to TRBJ2-7; 9 bases map to TRBD1. Per germline, CDR1 MNHEY and CDR2 SMNVEV (reference sequence). Trimming took 4 bases from V and 4 from J; bases not matched to a gene: 11. CDR3 length: 16 amino acids. CDR3 amino acids: CASSSADRGIGYEQYF. The CDR3 nucleotides read TGTGCCAGCAGTTCCGCGGACAGGGGAATTGGATACGAGCAGTACTTC.